This passage covers 25 T cell receptor beta chains from one sample sequenced in a study of molecular identifiers for immune sequencing clone quantification (dated by TCRdb to 2017 to 2018). Libraries were made using PCR. The instrument given in TCRdb is NextSeq 500. The public reads were reprocessed in TCRdb via fastp at Q25 and MiXCR, keeping in-frame beta chains. Records with the same CDR3 protein are collapsed into one entry carrying the most frequent genes and DNA. This sample holds under 800,000 distinct CDR3 sequences; about 25% were observed only once. The top ten hold 0.75% to 0.8% of the sample. Sequenced material: naive CD8+ T cells from blood, with Jurkat cell RNA spiked in. The cell subset or site tag for this specimen amounts to: FACS-sorted CD8+CD4-CCR7+CD45RA+ naive T cells. These receptors originate from a human donor in good health. Some libraries in this study had Jurkat cell RNA spiked in.

On this clonotype itself: A much more abundant neighbour one base away suggests this may be a read error. J is TRBJ2-7 and V is TRBV29-1; D ambiguous. This CDR3 comprises 11 residues. The germline V gene has CDR1 SQVTM and CDR2 ANQGSEA. The CDR3 sequence: CSVKKAYDQYF. The CDR3 nucleotides read TGCAGCGTTAAGAAAGCCTACGATCAGTACTTC.

To note about this clonotype: Just one base apart from a much larger clone, this may be a read error. The chain recombines TRBV14 with TRBJ2-7; D not resolved. Trimming shortened V by 4 bases and J by 3 bases, and 13 bases separated the two germline ends. This CDR3 has 14 residues. Germline V gene data show CDR1 as SGHDN and CDR2 as FVKESK. The CDR3, as DNA: TGTGCCAGCAGCCCGCTCACACCCGTCTACGAGCAGTACTTC. Translation gives CASSPLTPVYEQYF.

In its sample, this clonotype was seen a few times. This chain connects TRBV7-9 to TRBJ2-7; D might be TRBD1 or TRBD2, each matching 5 bases. This CDR3 comprises 16 residues. Germline values: CDR1 SEHNR, CDR2 FQNEAQ (reference sequence). With 1 base removed from V and 6 bases from J, the gap between germline ends came to 19 bases. In nucleotides, the CDR3 is TGTGCCAGCAGCTTAGGCTACAGCCGGGACCATCTCGAGCAGTACTTC. As protein: CASSLGYSRDHLEQYF.

This clonotype was detected a few times. The CDR3 protein is CASSPEGTRGEQYF. The CDR3 bases are TGTGCCAGCAGTCCAGAGGGGACGCGGGGCGAGCAGTACTTC. The chain recombines TRBV12-3 or TRBV12-4 with TRBJ2-7; maybe TRBD2 (6 bases). This CDR3 contains 14 residues. The V gene lost 5 bases and the J gene lost 6 bases, with 17 bases spanning the gap.

This chain uses TRBV2 with TRBJ2-7; D is perhaps TRBD2 (5 bases). Trimming removed 4 bases at V and 5 bases at J, with 21 bases between. Germline V CDR1 and CDR2: SNHLY, FYNNEI. CDR3 length: 16 amino acids. CDR3 sequence (DNA): TGTGCCAGCAGTGTGTCAGATCCAGTTGCGCGGGACGAGCAGTACTTC. Translating it yields CASSVSDPVARDEQYF.

This chain joins TRBV11-2 and TRBJ2-3; TRBD2 matches 9 bases. Germline V gene lookup returns CDR1 SGHAT and CDR2 FQNNGV. V shed 0 bases and J 4 bases; nucleotides not matched to a gene: 14. CDR3 size: 19 residues. The CDR3 loop is CASSLDLGVAGVLADTQYF. Written as DNA, the CDR3 is TGTGCCAGCAGCTTAGATTTGGGTGTAGCGGGAGTTCTTGCAGATACGCAGTATTTT. The full variable domain, in which reference TRBV11-2 and TRBJ2-3 provide the parts outside the CDR3, is EAGVAQSPRYKIIEKRQSVAFWCNPISGHATLYWYQQILGQGPKLLIQFQNNGVVDDSQLPKDRFSAERLKGVDSTLKIQPAKLEDSAVYLCASSLDLGVAGVLADTQYFGPGTRLTVL.

This clonotype has more than one count but fewer than ten. The rearrangement uses TRBV7-9 and TRBJ2-1; D might be TRBD1 (6 bases). The germline gives CDR1 SEHNR, CDR2 FQNEAQ (reference sequence). Trimming took off 0 bases at V and 8 bases at J, with 8 bases between the two ends. The length of the CDR3 is 13 residues. The CDR3: CASSLAGTHEQFF. As DNA, the CDR3 is TGTGCCAGCAGCTTAGCCGGGACACATGAGCAGTTCTTC. Full variable domain (rest looked up from reference TRBV7-9 and TRBJ2-1): DTGVSQNPRHKITKRGQNVTFRCDPISEHNRLYWYRQTLGQGPEFLTYFQNEAQLEKSRLLSDRFSAERPKGSFSTLEIQRTEQGDSAMYLCASSLAGTHEQFFGPGTRLTVL.

This clonotype was observed a handful of times. This chain connects TRBV6-1 to TRBJ1-1, with TRBD1 identical over 7 bases. CDR1 and CDR2 from the germline V gene are MNHNS and SASEGT. V lost 4 bases to trimming and J lost 5 bases; unmatched junction nucleotides: 7. This CDR3 spans 14 amino acids. CDR3 coding DNA: TGTGCCAGCAGTGGGGGAACAGGGGTTACTGAAGCTTTCTTT. Protein sequence: CASSGGTGVTEAFF.

A remark on this clonotype: This may come from a read error, since a much larger clone is one base off. The chain is built from TRBV4-3 and TRBJ1-5; weak D call: TRBD1 (5 bases). Germline V gene lookup returns CDR1 LGHNA and CDR2 YSLEER. The CDR3 totals 17 residues. The CDR3 nucleotides read TGCGCCAGCAGCCAAGATGTGGGGGAAAGGAGCAATCAGTCCCAGCATTTT. It encodes CASSQDVGERSNQSQHF.

This clonotype was counted ten times or more. V gene TRBV29-1 combines with J gene TRBJ2-5, with 7 bases identical to TRBD2. The CDR3 has 13 amino acids. V lost 4 bases and J lost 2; bases outside the gene matches: 4. Germline V gene data show CDR1 as SQVTM and CDR2 as ANQGSEA. The CDR3 sequence is CSVVGGRQETQYF. The CDR3 nucleotides are TGCAGCGTTGTGGGGGGGAGGCAAGAGACCCAGTACTTC.

Of note for this clonotype: Possible read error: a much larger clone is one base away. The chain is built from TRBV6-1 and TRBJ2-7, with unresolved D. The CDR3 totals 11 residues. CDR1 MNHNS and CDR2 SASEGT come from the germline V gene. This chain's CDR3 is CASSEVHEQCF. The CDR3 DNA is TGTGCCAGCAGTGAAGTCCACGAGCAGTGCTTC.

This chain uses TRBV7-6 with TRBJ2-5, with D perhaps matching TRBD2 (8 bases). Germline V CDR1 and CDR2: SGHVS, FNYEAQ. The length of the CDR3 is 17 residues. Trimming took 5 bases from V and 2 from J, leaving 21 bases between them. CDR3 nucleotides: TGTGCCAGCAGCCCACAGGGGCGCGGGGGGAAACAAGAGACCCAGTACTTC. Translated: CASSPQGRGGKQETQYF.

At least ten counts were recorded for this clonotype. The chain joins TRBV4-3 to TRBJ2-3; the D gene could be TRBD1 or TRBD2 (5 bases each). The CDR3 totals 16 residues. Deletions cut 1 base from V and 1 base from J, with 12 bases between. The germline V gene encodes CDR1 LGHNA and CDR2 YSLEER. As DNA, the CDR3 is TGCGCCAGCAGCCAAGCCTCCACGGGGCGCACAGATACGCAGTATTTT. Amino acid sequence: CASSQASTGRTDTQYF.

The gene calls are TRBV4-1 and TRBJ1-5, with TRBD1 matching 9 bases. The junction had 6 bases not matched to a gene; V was cut back by 1 base and J by 8 bases. The CDR3 spans 15 residues. Germline V lookup: CDR1 MGHRA, CDR2 YSYEKL. In nucleotides, the CDR3 is TGCGCCAGCAGCCAAGCTGACAGGGGGGGGGAGCCCCAGCATTTT. This translates into CASSQADRGGEPQHF.

The chain's CDR3 is CASKEFGEYSPLHF. DNA of the CDR3: TGTGCCAGTAAGGAGTTTGGGGAGTATTCACCCCTCCACTTT. The chain uses TRBV19 and TRBJ1-6; D not certain. Trimming stripped 7 bases from V and 8 bases from J, with 15 bases between. Germline V gene data show CDR1 as LNHDA and CDR2 as SQIVND (reference sequence). The CDR3 runs to 14 residues.

This clonotype was counted once. A junction end diverges from the germline sequence, so it may reflect a read error. The chain joins TRBV27 to TRBJ1-4; unclear D gene. The CDR3 covers 14 residues. Per the germline V gene, CDR1 is MNHEY and CDR2 is SMNVEV (reference sequence). The CDR3 sequence is CASSPLPANEKLSF. CDR3 DNA sequence: TGTGCCAGCAGCCCCCTCCCGGCTAATGAAAAACTGTCTTTT.

Ten or more counts support this clonotype. The rearrangement uses TRBV2 and TRBJ2-7; D may be TRBD1 or TRBD2 (5 bases each). CDR1 and CDR2 (germline): SNHLY, FYNNEI. Trimming left V 6 bases short and J 2 bases short, with 11 bases between. This CDR3 is built from 13 residues. The CDR3: CASSGGGTYEQYF. CDR3 DNA sequence: TGTGCCAGCAGCGGTGGGGGAACCTACGAGCAGTACTTC.

In its sample, this clonotype was seen a few times. The chain carries TRBV5-1 and TRBJ2-7; D gene uncertain. Germline V gene sequence: CDR1 SGHRS, CDR2 YFSETQ. Trimming pared 1 base from V and 3 bases from J, leaving 11 bases between. The CDR3 covers 14 residues. CDR3 DNA: TGCGCCAGCAGCTTGCCTCAGGAGAACTACGAGCAGTACTTC. Protein: CASSLPQENYEQYF.

This chain links TRBV20-1 with TRBJ2-1; perhaps TRBD2 as D (6 bases). This CDR3 is 13 amino acids long. Germline lookup yields CDR1 DFQATT and CDR2 SNEGSKA (reference sequence). V lost 2 bases, J lost 9 bases, and 14 bases lay in between. The CDR3 loop reads CSARTPSASEQFF. As DNA, the CDR3 is TGCAGTGCTAGAACACCTAGCGCCAGTGAGCAGTTCTTC.

The chain is built from TRBV7-8 and TRBJ2-1, with 7 bases lining up with TRBD2. CDR3 length equals 15 residues. V dropped 5 bases and J dropped 4; count of bases not matched to a gene: 8. Per the germline V gene, CDR1 is SGHVS and CDR2 is FQNEAQ. The CDR3 is CASSPWGGRYNEQFF. In DNA form, the CDR3 reads TGTGCCAGCAGCCCCTGGGGGGGTCGGTACAATGAGCAGTTCTTC.

With respect to this clonotype: The germline gene is not matched at one end of the junction; a read error may be the cause. J is TRBJ1-1 and V is TRBV27, with 9 positions matching TRBD1. CDR1 MNHEY and CDR2 SMNVEV come from the germline V gene (reference sequence). The CDR3 consists of 17 residues. Here the CDR3 DNA reads TGTGTCAGCAGTTTAATGGGGGTGACAGGGGGTGGCACTGAAGCTTTCTTT. It specifies CVSSLMGVTGGGTEAFF.

A word on this clonotype: A much larger clone sits a single nucleotide away, making a read error possible. V usage is TRBV5-1 and J usage is TRBJ2-7; a possible D gene is TRBD2 (5 bases). The V end was cut by 6 bases, the J end by 5 bases, with 18 bases between. Germline values: CDR1 SGHRS, CDR2 YFSETQ. The CDR3 runs to 14 residues. The CDR3 region is CASTPARGPHEQYF. The DNA for the CDR3 is TGCGCCAGCACCCCCGCGAGAGGGCCGCACGAGCAGTACTTC.

V is TRBV20-1 and J is TRBJ1-5; D may be TRBD1 (5 bases). V lost 5 bases and J lost 1, with 21 bases in between. Germline V CDR1 and CDR2: DFQATT, SNEGSKA (reference sequence). This CDR3 spans 17 amino acids. This chain's CDR3 is CSALLEGWDGSNQPQHF. CDR3 bases: TGCAGTGCTCTGCTAGAGGGGTGGGACGGCAGCAATCAGCCCCAGCATTTT.

Comments on this clonotype: The junction shows a germline mismatch at one end, possibly a read error. The V gene is TRBV29-1, the J gene TRBJ1-1; a possible D gene is TRBD1 (5 bases). The CDR3 consists of 14 residues. In germline, CDR1 is SQVTM, CDR2 ANQGSEA. This CDR3 is CSEAVTGVFTEALF. For the CDR3, the DNA is TGCAGCGAGGCAGTGACGGGGGTTTTCACTGAAGCTCTCTTT.

This chain links TRBV12-3 or TRBV12-4 with TRBJ2-7; 10 nucleotides agree with TRBD2. J was trimmed by 2 bases and V by 2 bases; bases with no gene match: 9. The CDR3 sequence is 17 residues long. CDR3: CASSLFGLAVPTYEQYF. The CDR3, as DNA: TGTGCCAGCAGTTTATTTGGACTAGCGGTGCCTACCTACGAGCAGTACTTC.